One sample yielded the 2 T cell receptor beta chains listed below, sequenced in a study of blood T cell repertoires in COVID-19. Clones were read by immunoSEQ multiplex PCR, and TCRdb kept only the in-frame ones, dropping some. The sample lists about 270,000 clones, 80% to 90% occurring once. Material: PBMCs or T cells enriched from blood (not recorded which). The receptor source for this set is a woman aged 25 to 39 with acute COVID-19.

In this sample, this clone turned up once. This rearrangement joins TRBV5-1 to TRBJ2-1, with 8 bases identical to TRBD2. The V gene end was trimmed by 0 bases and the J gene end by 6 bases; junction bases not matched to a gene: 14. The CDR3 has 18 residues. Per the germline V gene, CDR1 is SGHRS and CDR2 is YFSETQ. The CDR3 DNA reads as TGCGCCAGCAGCTTGGGGTTGGGTCTGGGACTAGATGGCAATGAGCAGTTCTTC. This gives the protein CASSLGLGLGLDGNEQFF.

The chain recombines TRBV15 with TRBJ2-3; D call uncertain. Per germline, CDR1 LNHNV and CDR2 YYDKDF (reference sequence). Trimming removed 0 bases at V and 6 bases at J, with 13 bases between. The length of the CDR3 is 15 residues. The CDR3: CATSRDPPPADTQYF. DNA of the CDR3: TGTGCCACCAGCAGAGATCCCCCCCCCGCGGATACGCAGTATTTT.